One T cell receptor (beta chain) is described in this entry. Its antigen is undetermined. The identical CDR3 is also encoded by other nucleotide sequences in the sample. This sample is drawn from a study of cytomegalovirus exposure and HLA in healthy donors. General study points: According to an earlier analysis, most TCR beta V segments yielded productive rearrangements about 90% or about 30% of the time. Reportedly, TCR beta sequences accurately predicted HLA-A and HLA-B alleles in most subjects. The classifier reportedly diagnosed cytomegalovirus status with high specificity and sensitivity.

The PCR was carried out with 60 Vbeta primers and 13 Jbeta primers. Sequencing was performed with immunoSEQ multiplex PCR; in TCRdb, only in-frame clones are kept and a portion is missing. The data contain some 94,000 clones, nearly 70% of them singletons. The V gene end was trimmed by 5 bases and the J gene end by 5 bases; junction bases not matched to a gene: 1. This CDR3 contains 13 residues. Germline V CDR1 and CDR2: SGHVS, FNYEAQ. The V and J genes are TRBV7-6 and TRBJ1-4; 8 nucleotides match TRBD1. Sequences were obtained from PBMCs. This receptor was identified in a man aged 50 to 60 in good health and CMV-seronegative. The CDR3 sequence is CASSRDRNEKLFF. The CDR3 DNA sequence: TGTGCCAGCAGCCGGGACAGGAATGAAAAACTGTTTTTT.